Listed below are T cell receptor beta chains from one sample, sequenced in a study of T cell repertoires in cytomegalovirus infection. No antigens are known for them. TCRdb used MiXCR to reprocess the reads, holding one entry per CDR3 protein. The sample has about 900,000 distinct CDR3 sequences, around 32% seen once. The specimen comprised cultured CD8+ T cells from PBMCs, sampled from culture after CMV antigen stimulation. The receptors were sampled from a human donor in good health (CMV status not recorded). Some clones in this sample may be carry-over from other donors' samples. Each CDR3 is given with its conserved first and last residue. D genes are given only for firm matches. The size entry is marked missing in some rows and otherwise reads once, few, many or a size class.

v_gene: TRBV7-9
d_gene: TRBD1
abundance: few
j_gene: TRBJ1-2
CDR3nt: TGTGCCATACAGGGGAAGAACTATGGCTACACCTTC
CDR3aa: CAIQGKNYGYTF

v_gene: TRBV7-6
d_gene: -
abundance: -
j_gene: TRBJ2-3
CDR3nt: TGTGCCAGCAGCGCCCCGGGCACAGATACGCAGTATTTT
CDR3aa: CASSAPGTDTQYF

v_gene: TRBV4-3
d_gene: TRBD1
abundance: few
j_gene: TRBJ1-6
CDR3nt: TGCGCCAGCAGCCAATCGACAGGGGGCACCTATAATTCACCCCTCCACTTT
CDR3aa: CASSQSTGGTYNSPLHF

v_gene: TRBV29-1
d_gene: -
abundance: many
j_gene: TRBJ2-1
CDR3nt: TGCAGCGTTGAAGATCCTGGACAGAGCTCCTACAATGAGCAGTTCTTC
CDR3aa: CSVEDPGQSSYNEQFF

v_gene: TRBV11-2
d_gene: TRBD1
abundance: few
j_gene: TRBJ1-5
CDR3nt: TGTGCCAGCAGCCACGGACAGGGGGGGCATCAGCCCCAGCATTTT
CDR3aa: CASSHGQGGHQPQHF

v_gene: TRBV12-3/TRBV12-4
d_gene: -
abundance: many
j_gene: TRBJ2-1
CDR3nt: TGTGCCAGCAGTTCTCCACTAGGCCCTCTCAATGAGCAGTTCTTC
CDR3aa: CASSSPLGPLNEQFF

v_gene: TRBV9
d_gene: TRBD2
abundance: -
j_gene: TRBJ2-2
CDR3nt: TGTGCCAGCAGCGTAGAATACCTTGGGACTAGCGGGAACACCGGGGAGCTGTTTTTT
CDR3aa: CASSVEYLGTSGNTGELFF

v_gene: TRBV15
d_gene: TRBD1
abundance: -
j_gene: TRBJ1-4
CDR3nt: TGTGCCACCAGCAGAGGCCGACAGGGAAAACTGTTTTTT
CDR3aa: CATSRGRQGKLFF

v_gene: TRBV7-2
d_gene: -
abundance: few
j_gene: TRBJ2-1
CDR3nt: TGTGCCAGCAGCTTTTTCAGGTTCCCTAATCCCAATGAGCAGTTCTTC
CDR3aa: CASSFFRFPNPNEQFF

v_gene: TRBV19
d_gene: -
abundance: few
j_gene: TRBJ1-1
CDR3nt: TGTGCCAGTAGTCCATTTCTCAGAGCGAACACTGAAGCTTTCTTT
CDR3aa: CASSPFLRANTEAFF

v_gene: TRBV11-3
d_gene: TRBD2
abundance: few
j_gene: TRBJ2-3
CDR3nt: TGTGCCAGCAGCTTAAAGCGGGGGGGCCTGGATACGCAGTATTTT
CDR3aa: CASSLKRGGLDTQYF

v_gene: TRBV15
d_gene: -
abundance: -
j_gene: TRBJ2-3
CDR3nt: TGTGCCACCAGCAGAGTCGGGGGGCTCAGCACAGATACGCAGTATTTT
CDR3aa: CATSRVGGLSTDTQYF

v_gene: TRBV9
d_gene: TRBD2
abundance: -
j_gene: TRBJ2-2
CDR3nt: TGTGCCAGCAGCCCCCGAGGGGCGGGGGGGCACACCGGGGAGCTGTTTTTT
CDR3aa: CASSPRGAGGHTGELFF

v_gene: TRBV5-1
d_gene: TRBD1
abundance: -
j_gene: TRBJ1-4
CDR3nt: TGCGCCAGCAGCTTGAATTCCAGGGGGCATGAAAAACTGTTTTTT
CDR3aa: CASSLNSRGHEKLFF

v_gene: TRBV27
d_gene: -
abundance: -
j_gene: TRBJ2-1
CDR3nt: TGTGCCAGCAGTTTATCAGCATCCACCAACTCGTTCATAAATGAGCAGTTCTTC
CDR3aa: CASSLSASTNSFINEQFF

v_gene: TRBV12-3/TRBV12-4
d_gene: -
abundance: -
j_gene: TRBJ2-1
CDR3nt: TGTGCCAGCAGCCCCTGGGGGAACAATGAGCAGTTCTTC
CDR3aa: CASSPWGNNEQFF

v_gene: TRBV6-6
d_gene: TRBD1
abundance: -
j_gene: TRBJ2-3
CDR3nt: TGTGCCAGCAGTCCTGTTACAGGGGGCATCGATCCTACGCAGTATTTT
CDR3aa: CASSPVTGGIDPTQYF

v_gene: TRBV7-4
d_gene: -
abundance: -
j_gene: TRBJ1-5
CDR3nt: TGTGCCAGCAGCCCTTATAGTAGCAATCAGCCCCAGCATTTT
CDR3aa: CASSPYSSNQPQHF

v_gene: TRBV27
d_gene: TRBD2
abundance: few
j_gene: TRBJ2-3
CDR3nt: TGTGCCAGCAGTTTAATTAGCGGGGGGTTCACAGATACGCAGTATTTT
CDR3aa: CASSLISGGFTDTQYF

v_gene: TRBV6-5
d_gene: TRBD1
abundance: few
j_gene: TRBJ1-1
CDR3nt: TGTGCCAGCAGTTACTATGGACAGGGGATGACTGAAGCTTTCTTT
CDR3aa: CASSYYGQGMTEAFF

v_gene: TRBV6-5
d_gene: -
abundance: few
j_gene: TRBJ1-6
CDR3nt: TGTGCCAGCAGTTACTCGGAGGGGGATTCACCCCTCCACTTT
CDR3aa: CASSYSEGDSPLHF

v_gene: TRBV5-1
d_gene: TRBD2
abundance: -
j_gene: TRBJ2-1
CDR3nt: TGCGCCAGCAGCTTTCCCGGGGGGAACAATGAGCAGTTCTTC
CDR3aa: CASSFPGGNNEQFF

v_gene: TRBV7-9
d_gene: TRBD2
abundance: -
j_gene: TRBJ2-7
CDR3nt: TGTGCCAGCAGCTCCCATATACGGACTAGCGGGGGAACCTACGAGCAGTACTTC
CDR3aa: CASSSHIRTSGGTYEQYF

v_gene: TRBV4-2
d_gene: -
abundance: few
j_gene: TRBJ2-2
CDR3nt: TGTGCCAGCAGCCACACAGGGTACAGCGGGGAGCTGTTTTTT
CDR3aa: CASSHTGYSGELFF

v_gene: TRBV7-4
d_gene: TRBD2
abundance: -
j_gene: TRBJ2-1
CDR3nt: TGTGCCAACAGCTTAGGGACTAGCGTTGACAATGAGCAGTTCTTC
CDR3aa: CANSLGTSVDNEQFF

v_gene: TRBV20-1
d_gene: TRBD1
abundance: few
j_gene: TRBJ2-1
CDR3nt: TGCAGTGCTAGTGACACAGGGGTTTATCTCGCCTCCTACAATGAGCAGTTCTTC
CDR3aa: CSASDTGVYLASYNEQFF

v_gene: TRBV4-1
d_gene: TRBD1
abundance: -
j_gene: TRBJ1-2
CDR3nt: TGCGCCAGCAGCCAAGTTCAGGGGGCCGTCTATGGCTACACCTTC
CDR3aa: CASSQVQGAVYGYTF

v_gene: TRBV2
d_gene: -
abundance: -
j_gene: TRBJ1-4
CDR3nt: TGTGCCAGCAACCCCCCGGAGAATGAAAAACTGTTTTTT
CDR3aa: CASNPPENEKLFF

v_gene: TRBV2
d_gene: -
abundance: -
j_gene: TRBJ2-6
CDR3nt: TGTGCCAGCCTAGTACTTTCTGGGGCCAACGTCCTGACTTTC
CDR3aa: CASLVLSGANVLTF

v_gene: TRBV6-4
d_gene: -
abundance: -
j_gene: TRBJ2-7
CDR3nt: TGTGCCAGCAGTGAAGTTTGGGCCGACGGAGAGCAGTACTTC
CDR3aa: CASSEVWADGEQYF

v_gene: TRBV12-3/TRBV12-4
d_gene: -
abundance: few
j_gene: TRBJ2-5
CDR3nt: TGTGCCAGCACCCGTGGACAAGAGACCCAGTACTTC
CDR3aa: CASTRGQETQYF

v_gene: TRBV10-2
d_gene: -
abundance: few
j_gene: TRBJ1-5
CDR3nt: TGCGCCGGAATACCCCGACCCGGCAATCAGCCCCAGCATTTT
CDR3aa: CAGIPRPGNQPQHF

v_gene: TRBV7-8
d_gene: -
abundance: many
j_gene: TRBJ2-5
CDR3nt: TGTGCCAGCAGCTTAGGGTGGGGCGAAGAGACCCAGTACTTC
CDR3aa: CASSLGWGEETQYF

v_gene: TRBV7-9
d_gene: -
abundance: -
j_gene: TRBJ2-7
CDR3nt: TGTGCCAGCAGCTTATATAGGGACCGAACCTACGAGCAGTACTTC
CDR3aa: CASSLYRDRTYEQYF

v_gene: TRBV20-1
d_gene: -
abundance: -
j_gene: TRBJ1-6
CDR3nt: TGCAGTGCTAGAGACCCCGGGACCGCCGGTTCACCCCTCCACTTT
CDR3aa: CSARDPGTAGSPLHF

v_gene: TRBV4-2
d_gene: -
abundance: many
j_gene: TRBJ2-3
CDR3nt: TGTGCCAGCAGCCAAGCCCCAGATACGCAGTATTTT
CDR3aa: CASSQAPDTQYF

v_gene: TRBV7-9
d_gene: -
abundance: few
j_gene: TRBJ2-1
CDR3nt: TGTGCCAGCAGTCCCCTTACTGGGGTGTCCTACAATGAGCAGTTCTTC
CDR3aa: CASSPLTGVSYNEQFF

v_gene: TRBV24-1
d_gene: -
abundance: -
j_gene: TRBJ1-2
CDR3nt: TGTGCCACCCAAAGCCCGGGGGACTATGGCTACACCTTC
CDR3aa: CATQSPGDYGYTF

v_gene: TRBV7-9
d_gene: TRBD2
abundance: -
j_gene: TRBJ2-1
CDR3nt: TGTGTCAGCAGATACGCTGGGCGGGGGGGGATATTTGGCAATGAGCAGTTCTTC
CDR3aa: CVSRYAGRGGIFGNEQFF

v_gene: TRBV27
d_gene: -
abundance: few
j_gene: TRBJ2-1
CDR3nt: TGTGCCAGCAGTTTAGGGTCTCGAAAGTACAATGAGCAGTTCTTC
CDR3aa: CASSLGSRKYNEQFF

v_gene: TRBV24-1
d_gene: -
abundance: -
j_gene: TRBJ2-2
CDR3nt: TGTGCCACCAGTGCTAACACCGGGGAGCTGTTTTTT
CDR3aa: CATSANTGELFF

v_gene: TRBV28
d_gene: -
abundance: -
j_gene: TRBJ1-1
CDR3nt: TGTGCCAGCAGTCCCGATGAAGGGGTATACACTGAAGCTTTCTTT
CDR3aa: CASSPDEGVYTEAFF

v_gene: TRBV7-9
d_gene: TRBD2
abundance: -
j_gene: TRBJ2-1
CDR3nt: TGTGCCAGCAGAGCGGGGGCCCGCATGGATGAGCAGTTCTTC
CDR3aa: CASRAGARMDEQFF

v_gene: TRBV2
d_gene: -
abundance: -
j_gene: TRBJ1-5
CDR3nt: TGTGCCAGCAGGCCCAGGGCCGCAGATCAGCCCCAGCATTTT
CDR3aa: CASRPRAADQPQHF

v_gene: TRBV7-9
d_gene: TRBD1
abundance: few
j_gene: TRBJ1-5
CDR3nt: TGTGCCAGCAGCTTGGGACAGGCGATGCAGCCCCAGCATTTT
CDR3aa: CASSLGQAMQPQHF

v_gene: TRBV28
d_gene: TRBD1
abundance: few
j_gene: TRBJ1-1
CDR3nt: TGTGCCAGCAGACGGGCCCAGGGGGCGCCCCCGAACACTGAAGCTTTCTTT
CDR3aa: CASRRAQGAPPNTEAFF

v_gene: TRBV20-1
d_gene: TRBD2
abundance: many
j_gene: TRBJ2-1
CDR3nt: TGCAGTAAACCCACGGGGGGGCTAGGTGAGCAGTTCTTC
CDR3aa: CSKPTGGLGEQFF

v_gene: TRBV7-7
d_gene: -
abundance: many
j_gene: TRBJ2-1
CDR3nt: TGTGCTAGCAGCTTAAGGGGACAAAGCTCCTACAATGAGCAGTTCTTC
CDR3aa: CASSLRGQSSYNEQFF

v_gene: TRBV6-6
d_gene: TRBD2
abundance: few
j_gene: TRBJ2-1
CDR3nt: TGTGCCAGCAGTTACTTGGCTAGCGGGGGGGCCGAGGTTGGGAATGAGCAGTTCTTC
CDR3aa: CASSYLASGGAEVGNEQFF

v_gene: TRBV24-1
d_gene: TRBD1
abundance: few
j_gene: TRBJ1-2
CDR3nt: TGTGCCACCAGTGACCCCGACCGGGACAGGGGGAACTATGGCTACACCTTC
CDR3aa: CATSDPDRDRGNYGYTF

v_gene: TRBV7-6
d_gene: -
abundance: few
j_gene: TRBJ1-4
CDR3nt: TGTGCCAGCCGCAGCGGACCGATGAATGAAAAACTGTTTTTT
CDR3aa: CASRSGPMNEKLFF